This TCR beta chain originates from a study of cytomegalovirus exposure and HLA in healthy donors. Study in general: The Caucasian-associated ancestry cluster held 65% to 90% of a few hundred genotyped donors. Study-level points and caveats: The study carried out a later analysis of TCR beta sequences. It associated approximately 17,000 of them with specific HLA alleles at a false discovery rate of 0.05.

With 60 Vbeta and 13 Jbeta primers, the PCR was carried out. Method: immunoSEQ multiplex PCR; TCRdb's copy keeps in-frame clones and lacks some. Among roughly 170,000 clones listed, around four fifths were seen once. Germline loops: CDR1 WSHSY, CDR2 SAAADI. There are 14 residues in the CDR3. Trimming took off 3 bases at V and 3 bases at J, with 10 bases between the two ends. For this clone: Its antigen is undetermined.

The gene calls are TRBV10-2 and TRBJ2-3; D might be TRBD2 (6 bases). The sequence derives from a man aged 30 to 39 in good health and CMV-seronegative. Sample: PBMCs. The CDR3 coding sequence is TGCGCCAGCAGTGAAGGAGGGCGGACAGATACGCAGTATTTT. Its protein product is CASSEGGRTDTQYF.